The sequence of this T cell receptor (beta chain) was determined in a study of T cells in Graves' hyperthyroidism and ophthalmopathy. The study's findings and limits: Stable hyperthyroidism was told apart from ophthalmopathy by a model built on 13 V-J features. In blood, most of the thyroid clonotypes expanded above 0.001 were also present.

Remarks on this clonotype: Its antigen is currently unknown.

Across 18 months, stable Graves' hyperthyroidism was marked by no progression to ophthalmopathy. Thyroid ultrasound and orbital computed tomography, with clinical symptoms and serum thyroxine and TRAb, informed diagnoses. Germline V gene lookup returns CDR1 SNHLY and CDR2 FYNNEI. Trimming stripped 6 bases from V and 8 bases from J, with 16 bases between. The CDR3 is 14 amino acids. What was amplified from RNA transcripts were TCR beta CDR3 regions. A first-round RT-PCR of the TCR CDR3 used the HTBI primer set. TCRdb recomputed calls from the multiplex PCR reads with MiXCR, one row per CDR3 protein. The table records 350,000 or so distinct CDR3 sequences, roughly 20% of them present only once.

This receptor was obtained from a woman in her fifties or sixties with Graves' hyperthyroidism. The specimen sequenced was blood. The chain carries TRBV2 and TRBJ1-4, with a weak D call TRBD1 (5 bases). CDR3 DNA sequence: TGTGCCAGCAGGGTGGCGACAGTTAACGAAAAACTGTTTTTT. Translated, it gives CASRVATVNEKLFF.